This TCR beta chain was observed in a study of cytomegalovirus exposure and HLA in healthy donors. General observations from the study: In a later analysis, productive TCRs from donors in an Asian-associated ancestry cluster reportedly carried fewer N-insertions than the cohort mean. Both high specificity and high sensitivity reportedly marked the classifier's diagnosis of cytomegalovirus status. Most of the TCR beta V segments (in an earlier analysis) were productive either about 87% or about 30% of the time. Cytomegalovirus association was listed for about 150 TCR beta chains.

Researchers ran the PCR with 60 Vbeta and 13 Jbeta primers. Method: immunoSEQ multiplex PCR; TCRdb's copy keeps in-frame clones and lacks some. Found here are 210,000 or so clones, roughly 81% of them singletons; the top ten hold approximately 2%. Regarding this clone: The antigen is unknown.

V lost 2 bases and J 4 bases, leaving 6 bases between the germline ends. The germline CDR1 and CDR2 sequences are GTSNPN and SVGIG (reference sequence). The CDR3 runs 11 residues. The sample consisted of PBMCs. The receptor's source is a woman between 25 and 40 years old in good health and CMV-seropositive. The genes are TRBV30 and TRBJ2-7; the D is unclear. CDR3: CAWSSPYEQYF. The DNA of the CDR3 is TGTGCCTGGAGTTCCCCTTACGAGCAGTACTTC.